Below, 23 T cell receptor beta chains from the same sample are listed, as sequenced in a study of T cell responses to AZD1222 COVID-19 vaccine. Sequenced by immunoSEQ multiplex PCR; TCRdb stores in-frame clones only, minus some. The sample has 150,000 to 200,000 clones, 94% seen once. The material was peripheral blood, obtained on day 0 of AZD1222 vaccination. Receptor source: an adult in good health.

V and J are TRBV19 and TRBJ2-7, with unresolved D. The CDR3 has 12 amino acids. V was trimmed by 7 bases and J by 4 bases, leaving 11 bases between them. Per the germline V gene, CDR1 is LNHDA and CDR2 is SQIVND (reference sequence). CDR3 region: CASTNDGYEQYF. The DNA of the CDR3 is TGTGCCAGTACCAACGACGGGTACGAGCAGTACTTC.

This chain connects TRBV5-1 to TRBJ2-1; 11 bases are a match to TRBD2. Germline trimming cut 2 bases from V and 5 bases from J; bases unmatched to any gene: 3. CDR1 is SGHRS and CDR2 is YFSETQ in the germline V gene. The CDR3 runs to 15 residues. In DNA form, the CDR3 reads TGCGCCAGCAGCTTATTAGCGGGAGGGAACAATGAGCAGTTCTTC. Protein product: CASSLLAGGNNEQFF.

In the case of this clone: The sample has other DNA sequences that encode this CDR3 too. This chain uses TRBV5-5 with TRBJ1-1, with no clear D. This CDR3 is 13 amino acids long. Germline V CDR1 and CDR2: SGHKS, YYEKEE (reference sequence). V was trimmed by 0 bases and J by 2 bases, leaving 5 bases between them. CDR3: CASSLGGNTEAFF. The CDR3 coding sequence is TGTGCCAGCAGCTTGGGGGGAAACACTGAAGCTTTCTTT.

J is TRBJ1-1 and V is TRBV18; no reliable D call. There are 14 residues in the CDR3. Per germline, CDR1 KGHSH and CDR2 LQKENI. V lost 1 base, J lost 2 bases, and 8 bases lay in between. CDR3: CASSPLDGNTEAFF. As DNA, the CDR3 is TGTGCCAGCTCACCACTCGACGGTAACACTGAAGCTTTCTTT.

The chain links TRBV28 to TRBJ1-5; tentatively, D is TRBD1 (6 bases). The V end was cut by 6 bases, the J end by 4 bases, with 10 bases between. The CDR3 length is 13 residues. CDR1 MDHEN and CDR2 SYDVKM come from the germline V gene. As DNA, the CDR3 is TGTGCCAGCAGACGACAGGAGAATCAGCCCCAGCATTTT. Translated, it gives CASRRQENQPQHF.

This rearrangement joins TRBV6-5 to TRBJ2-7, with 10 bases aligning to TRBD2. The CDR3 extends over 16 amino acids. The ends lost 4 bases at V and 4 bases at J; junction bases unmatched: 10. Germline V gene lookup returns CDR1 MNHEY and CDR2 SVGAGI. The CDR3 nucleotides read TGTGCCAGCAGTTCCCCCACTAGCGGGAAGAAGTACGAGCAGTACTTC. Amino acid sequence: CASSSPTSGKKYEQYF.

This sequence joins TRBV12-3 or TRBV12-4 and TRBJ2-1, with 8 bases matching TRBD1. This CDR3 is 13 amino acids long. The V segment lost 5 bases and the J segment 6 bases; nucleotides outside the gene matches: 3. CDR3 in DNA: TGTGCCAGCAGTAAGGACAGGGTCAATGAGCAGTTCTTC. It specifies CASSKDRVNEQFF.

The chain employs TRBV13 and TRBJ1-2; the D gene is possibly TRBD1 (5 bases). The CDR3 covers 18 residues. Germline CDR1 reads PRHDT; CDR2 reads FYEKMQ (reference sequence). Trimming pared 5 bases from V and 3 bases from J, leaving 25 bases between. The CDR3 sequence: CASSAISPLGRVDYGYTF. The CDR3, as DNA: TGTGCCAGCAGCGCAATATCCCCCCTGGGGCGGGTAGACTATGGCTACACCTTC.

The chain uses TRBV19 and TRBJ1-4; D remains ambiguous. Germline V CDR1 and CDR2: LNHDA, SQIVND (reference sequence). The CDR3 runs 13 residues. The ends were cut back, 4 bases at V and 4 bases at J, with 7 bases in the middle. The CDR3, as DNA: TGTGCCAGTAGTAGAGGAGTTAATGAAAAACTGTTTTTT. Residues: CASSRGVNEKLFF.

The rearrangement links TRBV6-5 to TRBJ2-1, with 7 nucleotides matching TRBD1. Trimming at V came to 6 bases and at J to 3 bases, leaving 2 bases not matched to a gene. The germline CDR1 and CDR2 sequences are MNHEY and SVGAGI. This CDR3 region has 13 residues. CDR3 protein: CASSQGDYNEQFF. CDR3 in DNA: TGTGCCAGCAGCCAGGGGGACTACAATGAGCAGTTCTTC.

The CDR3 loop is CASSTQRTGMHYGYTF. CDR3 DNA: TGTGCCAGTAGTACACAGAGGACCGGGATGCACTATGGCTACACCTTC. The chain couples TRBV19 to TRBJ1-2; D call uncertain. This CDR3 has 16 amino acids. Trimming took 4 bases from V and 3 from J, leaving 18 bases between them. Germline assignment: CDR1 LNHDA and CDR2 SQIVND (reference sequence).

The chain couples TRBV6-2 or TRBV6-3 to TRBJ2-1; TRBD1 agrees at 9 bases. Germline V gene data show CDR1 as MNHEY and CDR2 as SVGEGT. The trim removed 4 bases at V and 5 bases at J, leaving 6 bases unmatched. The CDR3 runs 15 residues. CDR3 bases: TGTGCCAGCAGTTTAGACAGGGGGAGGGACAATGAGCAGTTCTTC. Residues: CASSLDRGRDNEQFF.

For this clone: Other DNA sequences within the sample encode an identical CDR3. This rearrangement joins TRBV28 to TRBJ2-7; TRBD1 matches 10 bases. CDR1 is MDHEN, CDR2 SYDVKM, per germline. V gave up 4 bases and J gave up 4 bases; unmatched junction bases: 1. The CDR3 runs to 13 residues. CDR3 sequence (DNA): TGTGCCAGCAGTTGGGGACAGGGGTACGAGCAGTACTTC. Translating gives CASSWGQGYEQYF.

The chain links TRBV5-4 to TRBJ2-3; 11 bases fit TRBD2. Looked up from germline, CDR1 is SGHNT and CDR2 is YYREEE (reference sequence). The CDR3 has 16 amino acids. With V trimmed by 0 bases and J by 0 bases, 0 bases remained unmatched. CDR3 nucleotides: TGTGCCAGCAGCTTGGGGACTAGCGGGAGCACAGATACGCAGTATTTT. Its protein product is CASSLGTSGSTDTQYF.

The chain uses TRBV19 and TRBJ2-2; TRBD2 might be the D (6 bases). The CDR3 length is 15 residues. Germline loops: CDR1 LNHDA, CDR2 SQIVND (reference sequence). Trimming cost V 5 bases and J 9 bases, with 19 bases left between them. CDR3 sequence: CASSPTGDPVRELFF. The CDR3 nucleotides are TGTGCCAGTAGTCCCACGGGGGACCCAGTAAGGGAGCTGTTTTTT.

The genes are TRBV4-2 and TRBJ2-2; tentative D call: TRBD1 (6 bases). From germline, CDR1 is LGHNA and CDR2 YNFKEQ. This CDR3 contains 17 residues. V lost 0 bases and J lost 4, with 15 bases in between. The CDR3 protein is CASSQESGQRITGELFF. The CDR3 DNA sequence: TGTGCCAGCAGCCAAGAATCCGGACAGCGAATCACCGGGGAGCTGTTTTTT.

This clone was picked up one time. The junction and the germline gene differ at one end; a read error may be behind it. The chain has TRBV7-9 and TRBJ2-5, with 7 nucleotides matching TRBD2. The CDR3 runs to 14 residues. The V gene's germline CDR1 is SEHNR and CDR2 FQNEAQ (reference sequence). CDR3 in DNA: TGTGCCAGCAGGTTAGCGGGCCCACAAGAGACCCAGTACTTC. Translated: CASRLAGPQETQYF.

This rearrangement joins TRBV7-9 to TRBJ1-1, with D possibly matching TRBD1 (6 bases). The germline CDR1 and CDR2 sequences are SEHNR and FQNEAQ (reference sequence). The CDR3 is 15 residues long. V was pared by 1 base and J by 3 bases, with 12 bases between. The CDR3 reads CASSLVQGFYTEAFF. CDR3 bases: TGTGCCAGCAGCTTAGTACAGGGCTTCTACACTGAAGCTTTCTTT.

This clone was counted only a few times. J is TRBJ2-7 and V is TRBV4-2, with 11 bases matching TRBD2. Germline CDR1 is LGHNA and CDR2 is YNFKEQ. The CDR3 runs to 15 residues. Germline trimming cut 1 base from V and 3 bases from J; bases unmatched to any gene: 2. As DNA, the CDR3 is TGTGCCAGCAGCCAAGCCCTAGCGGGAGGCTACGAGCAGTACTTC. It codes for CASSQALAGGYEQYF.

The gene calls are TRBV19 and TRBJ2-1; tentative D call: TRBD2 (6 bases). The V and J ends lost 5 bases and 5 bases respectively, with 19 bases between them. The length of the CDR3 is 16 residues. Germline values: CDR1 LNHDA, CDR2 SQIVND (reference sequence). The chain's CDR3 is CASSPRGSGVNNEQFF. CDR3 DNA sequence: TGTGCCAGTAGTCCCCGGGGTAGCGGAGTTAACAATGAGCAGTTCTTC.

The table lists this clone with a count of one. This chain's CDR3 is CASSLGNSPLHF. The CDR3 bases are TGTGCCAGCAGCCTGGGCAACTCACCCCTCCACTTT. J is TRBJ1-6 and V is TRBV7-3; D call uncertain. This CDR3 is 12 amino acids long. The V end lost 5 bases, the J end lost 10 bases, and 9 bases lay between the germline ends. Germline V lookup: CDR1 SGHTA, CDR2 FQGTGA. The variable domain in full, completed from reference TRBV7-3 and TRBJ1-6, reads GAGVSQTPSNKVTEKGKYVELRCDPISGHTALYWYRQSLGQGPEFLIYFQGTGAADDSGLPNDRFFAVRPEGSVSTLKIQRTERGDSAVYLCASSLGNSPLHFGNGTRLTVT.

The chain couples TRBV19 to TRBJ1-2; no firm D call. The CDR3 has 15 amino acids. V was clipped by 5 bases and J by 4 bases, with 17 bases between them. Looked up from germline, CDR1 is LNHDA and CDR2 is SQIVND (reference sequence). The CDR3 spells CASSPRGGPVYGYTF. The CDR3 DNA reads as TGTGCCAGTAGTCCCCGGGGAGGGCCGGTCTATGGCTACACCTTC.

The V call is TRBV28, the J call TRBJ1-2, with 9 bases lining up with TRBD1. In germline, CDR1 is MDHEN, CDR2 SYDVKM. The CDR3 is made up of 14 amino acids. J lost 4 bases, V lost 5 bases, and 5 bases had no gene match. CDR3 DNA: TGTGCCAGCAGTCGTCTGGACAGGGGCTATGGCTACACCTTC. It translates to CASSRLDRGYGYTF.